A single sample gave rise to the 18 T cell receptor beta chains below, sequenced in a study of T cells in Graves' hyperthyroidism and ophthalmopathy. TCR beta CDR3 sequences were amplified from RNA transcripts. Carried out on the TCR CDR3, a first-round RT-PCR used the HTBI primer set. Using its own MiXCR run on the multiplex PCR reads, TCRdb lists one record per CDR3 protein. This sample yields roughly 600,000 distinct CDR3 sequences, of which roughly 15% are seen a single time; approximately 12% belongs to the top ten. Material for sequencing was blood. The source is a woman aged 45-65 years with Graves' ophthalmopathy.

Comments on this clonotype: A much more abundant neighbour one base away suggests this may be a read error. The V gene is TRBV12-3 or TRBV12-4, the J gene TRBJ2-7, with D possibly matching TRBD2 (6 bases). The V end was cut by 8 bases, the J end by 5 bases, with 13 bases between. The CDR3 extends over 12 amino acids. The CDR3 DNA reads TGTGCCAGCGCGGGGCCCTCGAACGAGCAGTACTTC. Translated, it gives CASAGPSNEQYF.

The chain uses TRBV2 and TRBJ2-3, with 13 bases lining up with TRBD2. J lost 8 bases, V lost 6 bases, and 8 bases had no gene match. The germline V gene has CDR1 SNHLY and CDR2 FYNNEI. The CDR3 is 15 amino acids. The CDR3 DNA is TGTGCCAGCAGAACTAGCGGGAGGGTTAGGGGTACGCAGTATTTT. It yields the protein CASRTSGRVRGTQYF.

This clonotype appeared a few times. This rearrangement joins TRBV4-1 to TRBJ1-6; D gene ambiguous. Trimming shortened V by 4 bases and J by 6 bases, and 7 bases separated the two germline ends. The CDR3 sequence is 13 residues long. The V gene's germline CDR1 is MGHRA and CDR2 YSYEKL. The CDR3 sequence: CASSRPSNSPLHF. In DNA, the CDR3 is TGCGCCAGCAGCCGACCGTCTAATTCACCCCTCCACTTT.

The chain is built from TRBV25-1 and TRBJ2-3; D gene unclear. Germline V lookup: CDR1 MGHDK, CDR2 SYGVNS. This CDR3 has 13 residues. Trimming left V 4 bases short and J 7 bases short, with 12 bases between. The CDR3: CASSAVATNTQYF. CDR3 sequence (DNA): TGTGCCAGCAGTGCAGTGGCCACGAATACGCAGTATTTT.

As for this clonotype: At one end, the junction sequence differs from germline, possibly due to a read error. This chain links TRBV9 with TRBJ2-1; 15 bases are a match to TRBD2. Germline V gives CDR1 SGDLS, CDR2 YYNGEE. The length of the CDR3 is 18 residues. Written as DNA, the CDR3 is TGTGCCAGCAGCGCAGGACTAGCGGGAGGGCCGGGCTACGATGAGCAGTTCTTC. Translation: CASSAGLAGGPGYDEQFF.

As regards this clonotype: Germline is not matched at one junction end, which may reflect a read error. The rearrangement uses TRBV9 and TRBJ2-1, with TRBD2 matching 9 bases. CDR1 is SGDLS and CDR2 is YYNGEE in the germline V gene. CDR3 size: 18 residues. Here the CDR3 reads CASSVYGTSLSSYNEQFF. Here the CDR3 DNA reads TGTGCCAGCAGCGTATACGGGACTAGCCTAAGCTCCTACAACGAGCAGTTCTTC.

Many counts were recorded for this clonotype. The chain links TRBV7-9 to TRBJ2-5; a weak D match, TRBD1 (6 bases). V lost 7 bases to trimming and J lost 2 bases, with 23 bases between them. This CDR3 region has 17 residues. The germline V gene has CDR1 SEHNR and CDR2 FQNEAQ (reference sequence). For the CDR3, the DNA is TGTGCCAGCAACCCATTAAAAGGGGGAAGTAAACAAGAGACCCAGTACTTC. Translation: CASNPLKGGSKQETQYF.

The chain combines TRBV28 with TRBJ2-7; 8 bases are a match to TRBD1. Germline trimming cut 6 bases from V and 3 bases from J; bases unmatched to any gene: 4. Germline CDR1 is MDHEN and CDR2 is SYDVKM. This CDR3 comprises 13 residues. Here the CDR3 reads CASRWTGFYEQYF. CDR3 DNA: TGTGCCAGCAGATGGACAGGGTTCTACGAGCAGTACTTC.

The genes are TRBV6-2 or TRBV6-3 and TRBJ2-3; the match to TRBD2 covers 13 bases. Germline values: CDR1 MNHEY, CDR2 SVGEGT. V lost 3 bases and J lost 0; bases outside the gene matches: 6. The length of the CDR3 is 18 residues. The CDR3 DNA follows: TGTGCCAGCAGTTATAGGACTAGCGGGAGTCCTAGCACAGATACGCAGTATTTT. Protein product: CASSYRTSGSPSTDTQYF.

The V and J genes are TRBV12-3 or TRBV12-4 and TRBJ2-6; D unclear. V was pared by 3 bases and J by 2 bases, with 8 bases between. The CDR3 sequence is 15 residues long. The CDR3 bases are TGTGCCAGCAGTTTTATGAATGCTGGGGCCAACGTCCTGACTTTC. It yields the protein CASSFMNAGANVLTF.

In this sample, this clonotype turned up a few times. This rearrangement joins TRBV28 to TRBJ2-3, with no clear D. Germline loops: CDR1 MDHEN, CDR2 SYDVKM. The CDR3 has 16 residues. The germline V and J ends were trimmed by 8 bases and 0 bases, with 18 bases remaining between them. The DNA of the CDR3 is TGTGCCAGCCGACCTAAGGCGGAACCAAGCACAGATACGCAGTATTTT. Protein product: CASRPKAEPSTDTQYF.

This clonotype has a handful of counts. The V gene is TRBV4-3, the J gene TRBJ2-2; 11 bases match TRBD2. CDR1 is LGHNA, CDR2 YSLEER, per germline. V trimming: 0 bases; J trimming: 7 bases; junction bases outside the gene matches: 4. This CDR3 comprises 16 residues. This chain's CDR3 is CASSQELAGVVGELFF. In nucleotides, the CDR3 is TGCGCCAGCAGCCAAGAACTAGCGGGAGTAGTCGGGGAGCTGTTTTTT.

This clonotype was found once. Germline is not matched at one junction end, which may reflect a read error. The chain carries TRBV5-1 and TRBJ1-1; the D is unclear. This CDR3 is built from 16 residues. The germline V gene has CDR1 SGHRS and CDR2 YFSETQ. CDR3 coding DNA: TGCACCAGCAGCTTGGTGGCACAAGGCATGGACACTGAAGCTTTCTTT. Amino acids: CTSSLVAQGMDTEAFF.

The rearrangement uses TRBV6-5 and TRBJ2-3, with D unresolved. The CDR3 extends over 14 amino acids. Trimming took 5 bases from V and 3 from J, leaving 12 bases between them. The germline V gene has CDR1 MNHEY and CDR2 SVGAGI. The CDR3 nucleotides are TGTGCCAGCAGTCACATCGGGTGGACAGATACGCAGTATTTT. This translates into CASSHIGWTDTQYF.

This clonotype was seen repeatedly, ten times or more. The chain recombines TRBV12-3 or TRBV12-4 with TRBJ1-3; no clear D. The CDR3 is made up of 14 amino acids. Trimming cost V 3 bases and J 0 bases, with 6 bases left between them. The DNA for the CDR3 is TGTGCCAGCAGTTTGACTATCTCTGGAAACACCATATATTTT. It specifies CASSLTISGNTIYF.

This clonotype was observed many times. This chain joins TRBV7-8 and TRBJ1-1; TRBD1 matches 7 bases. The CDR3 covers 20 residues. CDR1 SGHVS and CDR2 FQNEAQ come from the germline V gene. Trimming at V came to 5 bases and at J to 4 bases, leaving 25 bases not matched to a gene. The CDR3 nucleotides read TGTGCCAGCAGCGTGGCATGGGGAGCGGGGGACACGACAGGGAGCACTGAAGCTTTCTTT. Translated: CASSVAWGAGDTTGSTEAFF. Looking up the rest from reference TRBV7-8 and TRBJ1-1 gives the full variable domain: GAGVSQSPRYKVAKRGQDVALRCDPISGHVSLFWYQQALGQGPEFLTYFQNEAQLDKSGLPSDRFFAERPEGSVSTLKIQRTQQEDSAVYLCASSVAWGAGDTTGSTEAFFGQGTRLTVV.

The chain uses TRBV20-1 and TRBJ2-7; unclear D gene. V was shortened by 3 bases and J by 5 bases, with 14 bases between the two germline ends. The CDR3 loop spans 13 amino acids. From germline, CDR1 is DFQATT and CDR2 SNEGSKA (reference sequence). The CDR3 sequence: CSASFVGLNEQYF. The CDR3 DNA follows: TGCAGTGCTAGTTTCGTAGGGTTGAACGAGCAGTACTTC.

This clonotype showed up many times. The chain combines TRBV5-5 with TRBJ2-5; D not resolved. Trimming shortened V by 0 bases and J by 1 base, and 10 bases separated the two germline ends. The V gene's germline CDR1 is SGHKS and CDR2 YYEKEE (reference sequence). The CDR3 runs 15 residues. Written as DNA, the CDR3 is TGTGCCAGCAGCTTGGACAGAGGATCCCAAGAGACCCAGTACTTC. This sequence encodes CASSLDRGSQETQYF.